The 27 T cell receptor beta chains in this list originate from one sample, sequenced in a study of T cells in Graves' hyperthyroidism and ophthalmopathy. The CDR3 regions of TCR beta were amplified from RNA transcripts. In the first-round RT-PCR of the TCR CDR3, the HTBI primer set was used. A single record per CDR3 protein comes from TCRdb applying MiXCR to the multiplex PCR reads. Of some 350,000 distinct CDR3 sequences detected, 15% to 19% appear once; the ten largest clones hold around a quarter. Sample: blood. The receptors were sampled from a woman younger than 30 with Graves' hyperthyroidism that later progressed to Graves' ophthalmopathy.

This clonotype has more than one count but fewer than ten. V gene TRBV6-9 combines with J gene TRBJ2-7; D gene unclear. The ends were cut back, 3 bases at V and 0 bases at J, with 6 bases in the middle. Looked up from germline, CDR1 is MNHGY and CDR2 is SVAAGI. The CDR3 runs 13 residues. The CDR3 DNA sequence: TGTGCCAGCAGTTACGAAAGCTCCTACGAGCAGTACTTC. As protein: CASSYESSYEQYF.

This clonotype was observed a few times. The genes are TRBV6-2 or TRBV6-3 and TRBJ2-1; no reliable D call. Germline V CDR1 and CDR2: MNHEY, SVGEGT. CDR3 size: 13 residues. The V end was cut by 6 bases, the J end by 5 bases, with 11 bases between. This chain's CDR3 is CASSPFQNNEQFF. The CDR3 DNA sequence: TGTGCCAGCAGCCCTTTTCAAAACAATGAGCAGTTCTTC.

This clonotype was detected many times. J is TRBJ2-1 and V is TRBV20-1; D call uncertain. Germline CDR1 and CDR2: DFQATT and SNEGSKA (reference sequence). With 5 bases removed from V and 8 bases from J, the gap between germline ends came to 16 bases. The CDR3 runs 13 residues. The CDR3 loop is CSAVFSGIYEQFF. The CDR3 DNA follows: TGCAGTGCTGTTTTCTCCGGAATCTATGAGCAGTTCTTC.

This clonotype came up many times. This chain uses TRBV28 with TRBJ1-2; D is undetermined. CDR1 and CDR2 (germline): MDHEN, SYDVKM. This CDR3 is 12 amino acids long. V dropped 3 bases and J dropped 4 bases, with 6 bases sitting between them. CDR3 residues: CASSFYSYGYTF. In nucleotides, the CDR3 is TGTGCCAGCAGTTTCTACAGCTATGGCTACACCTTC.

In its sample, this clonotype was seen a few times. The chain joins TRBV27 to TRBJ2-4, with 8 bases aligning to TRBD2. The CDR3 totals 16 residues. Germline-derived CDR1 and CDR2 are MNHEY and SMNVEV (reference sequence). With 3 bases clipped from V and 1 base from J, the junction kept 5 bases outside the gene matches. CDR3 coding DNA: TGTGCCAGCAGTTTTCGGGGGGGTCTGGCCAAAAACATTCAGTACTTC. Residues: CASSFRGGLAKNIQYF.

V usage is TRBV4-1 and J usage is TRBJ1-5, with unresolved D. The germline V gene has CDR1 MGHRA and CDR2 YSYEKL. CDR3 length: 16 residues. Trimming took off 5 bases at V and 1 base at J, with 15 bases between the two ends. Here the CDR3 DNA reads TGCGCCAGCAGCGGGTACCACGGGTCGAGCAATCAGCCCCAGCATTTT. Protein product: CASSGYHGSSNQPQHF.

This clonotype was seen ten or more times. V usage is TRBV20-1 and J usage is TRBJ2-7; D call uncertain. CDR3 length equals 13 residues. Germline assignment: CDR1 DFQATT and CDR2 SNEGSKA (reference sequence). V lost 7 bases, J lost 0 bases, and 13 bases lay in between. Here the CDR3 DNA reads TGCAGTGTAACGGCTCCGAGCTCCTACGAGCAGTACTTC. Encoded protein: CSVTAPSSYEQYF.

This clonotype was recorded many times. This chain joins TRBV4-1 and TRBJ1-5; weak D call: TRBD1 (6 bases). V gave up 1 base and J gave up 2 bases, with 12 bases separating them. Per the germline V gene, CDR1 is MGHRA and CDR2 is YSYEKL. This CDR3 has 16 residues. The CDR3 nucleotides read TGCGCCAGCAGCCAAGGTGGGGGCGGCGGCAATCAGCCCCAGCATTTT. Amino acid sequence: CASSQGGGGGNQPQHF.

The chain combines TRBV28 with TRBJ2-1; possibly TRBD1 for D (6 bases). Germline V gives CDR1 MDHEN, CDR2 SYDVKM. CDR3 length: 10 amino acids. The ends were cut back, 7 bases at V and 9 bases at J, with 7 bases in the middle. The CDR3 DNA reads TGTGCCAGCATGGGGGCTGAGCAGTTCTTC. Amino acid sequence: CASMGAEQFF.

This clonotype was counted ten times or more. The rearrangement uses TRBV18 and TRBJ2-5; D might be TRBD2 (5 bases). The germline V and J ends were trimmed by 2 bases and 2 bases, with 18 bases remaining between them. The CDR3 totals 17 residues. CDR1 is KGHSH and CDR2 is LQKENI in the germline V gene. This CDR3 is CASSPEVAGREQETQYF. The CDR3 nucleotides read TGTGCCAGCTCACCAGAAGTAGCCGGTAGGGAGCAAGAGACCCAGTACTTC.

This clonotype was observed at least ten times. The chain couples TRBV20-1 to TRBJ2-7; D not certain. Germline-derived CDR1 and CDR2 are DFQATT and SNEGSKA (reference sequence). CDR3 size: 14 residues. V was shortened by 4 bases and J by 4 bases, with 17 bases between the two germline ends. This CDR3 is CSATFSGNPYEQYF. For the CDR3, the DNA is TGCAGTGCTACGTTTTCTGGCAATCCTTACGAGCAGTACTTC.

This clonotype was counted many times. The V and J genes are TRBV28 and TRBJ1-2; a weak D match, TRBD1 (6 bases). The CDR3 is 13 residues long. Germline V gene sequence: CDR1 MDHEN, CDR2 SYDVKM. V gave up 4 bases and J gave up 7 bases, with 13 bases separating them. The CDR3 coding sequence is TGTGCCAGCAGTTCATACAGGGTCGGTGGCTACACCTTC. Amino acid sequence: CASSSYRVGGYTF.

This clonotype has at least ten counts. The chain combines TRBV11-2 with TRBJ2-2; TRBD1 agrees at 7 bases. The CDR3 extends over 17 amino acids. Germline lookup yields CDR1 SGHAT and CDR2 FQNNGV. V trimming: 4 bases; J trimming: 0 bases; junction bases outside the gene matches: 8. CDR3 residues: CASSSIRDSANTGELFF. For the CDR3, the DNA is TGTGCCAGCAGCTCAATCCGGGACAGCGCGAACACCGGGGAGCTGTTTTTT.

This clonotype was counted only a few times. The CDR3 sequence is CASSPSVITRLAGGLYSYEQYF. CDR3 sequence (DNA): TGTGCCAGCAGCCCTAGCGTCATTACCCGGCTAGCGGGAGGCCTTTACTCCTACGAGCAGTACTTC. The chain employs TRBV5-6 and TRBJ2-7; 11 nucleotides line up with TRBD2. The trim removed 4 bases at V and 0 bases at J, leaving 24 bases unmatched. The germline gives CDR1 SGHDT, CDR2 YYEEEE. There are 22 residues in the CDR3.

Points on this clonotype: A much larger clone is a single base away; this may be a read error. The chain uses TRBV27 and TRBJ1-1; TRBD1 aligns across 8 bases. CDR3 size: 15 residues. Germline values: CDR1 MNHEY, CDR2 SMNVEV (reference sequence). The CDR3 sequence: CASSFRPGGHTEALF. DNA of the CDR3: TGTGCCAGCAGTTTTAGACCAGGGGGCCACACTGAAGCTCTCTTT.

This clonotype has a count of ten or more. The chain joins TRBV29-1 to TRBJ2-7, with D perhaps given as TRBD1 or TRBD2 (5 bases each). Germline V gene data show CDR1 as SQVTM and CDR2 as ANQGSEA. The CDR3 runs 14 residues. V gave up 1 base and J gave up 1 base, with 11 bases separating them. For the CDR3, the DNA is TGCAGCGTTGAAGCGGGGACGCCATCCTACGAGCAGTACTTC. As protein: CSVEAGTPSYEQYF.

This clonotype was found many times. The chain uses TRBV6-1 and TRBJ2-7, with D perhaps matching TRBD1 or TRBD2 (5 bases each). Trimming took 7 bases from V and 6 from J, leaving 22 bases between them. CDR1 is MNHNS and CDR2 is SASEGT in the germline V gene. This CDR3 is 15 amino acids long. The CDR3 sequence: CASTPSGRATSEQYF. The CDR3 DNA follows: TGTGCCAGCACCCCGAGCGGCAGGGCCACTAGCGAGCAGTACTTC.

The genes are TRBV7-9 and TRBJ2-3; 8 nucleotides align to TRBD2. There are 15 residues in the CDR3. V shed 5 bases and J 1 base; nucleotides not matched to a gene: 5. Germline loops: CDR1 SEHNR, CDR2 FQNEAQ (reference sequence). For the CDR3, the DNA is TGTGCCAGCAGCCTAGTACTAGCGGGCACAGATACGCAGTATTTT. Translation gives CASSLVLAGTDTQYF. Based on the CDR3 plus reference TRBV7-9 and TRBJ2-3, the full variable domain is DTGVSQNPRHKITKRGQNVTFRCDPISEHNRLYWYRQTLGQGPEFLTYFQNEAQLEKSRLLSDRFSAERPKGSFSTLEIQRTEQGDSAMYLCASSLVLAGTDTQYFGPGTRLTVL.

The V and J genes are TRBV20-1 and TRBJ2-1; possible D gene TRBD2, 5 bases. Germline values: CDR1 DFQATT, CDR2 SNEGSKA (reference sequence). The V and J ends lost 1 base and 8 bases respectively, with 18 bases between them. The CDR3 runs 15 residues. The CDR3 sequence is CSARASLEVSHEQFF. The CDR3 DNA follows: TGCAGTGCTAGAGCCTCACTAGAGGTCAGCCATGAGCAGTTCTTC.

This clonotype was detected ten times or more. The chain combines TRBV3-1 with TRBJ2-7; D is undetermined. Germline CDR1 is LGHDT and CDR2 is YNNKEL (reference sequence). CDR3 length: 11 residues. Trimming pared 1 base from V and 4 bases from J, leaving 2 bases between. The CDR3 DNA reads as TGTGCCAGCAGCCAAGTATACGAGCAGTACTTC. It is translated as CASSQVYEQYF.

In this sample, this clonotype turned up many times. This rearrangement joins TRBV28 to TRBJ2-7; 8 bases agree with TRBD1. The ends lost 3 bases at V and 4 bases at J; junction bases unmatched: 2. Germline V gives CDR1 MDHEN, CDR2 SYDVKM. There are 13 residues in the CDR3. DNA of the CDR3: TGTGCCAGCAGTTTGGGACAGGAGTACGAGCAGTACTTC. This translates into CASSLGQEYEQYF. Combining the CDR3 with reference TRBV28 and TRBJ2-7 gives the whole variable domain DVKVTQSSRYLVKRTGEKVFLECVQDMDHENMFWYRQDPGLGLRLIYFSYDVKMKEKGDIPEGYSVSREKKERFSLILESASTNQTSMYLCASSLGQEYEQYFGPGTRLTVT.

The chain carries TRBV7-2 and TRBJ1-2; weak D call: TRBD1 (6 bases). This CDR3 contains 14 residues. Germline-derived CDR1 and CDR2 are SGHTA and FQGNSA. With 1 base removed from V and 4 bases from J, the gap between germline ends came to 10 bases. CDR3 sequence (DNA): TGTGCCAGCAGCTTAGAGAGGGGGGGCTATGGCTACACCTTC. It encodes CASSLERGGYGYTF.

This clonotype was seen many times. This rearrangement joins TRBV12-3 or TRBV12-4 to TRBJ2-1; D not certain. V lost 2 bases and J lost 5, with 7 bases in between. The CDR3 extends over 13 amino acids. The CDR3 DNA reads as TGTGCCAGCAGTTTATCCGGAAACAATGAGCAGTTCTTC. This gives the protein CASSLSGNNEQFF.

This clonotype was picked up a small number of times. The CDR3 loop reads CASSVRQANTGELFF. In DNA form, the CDR3 reads TGTGCCAGCAGCGTCCGACAGGCGAACACCGGGGAGCTGTTTTTT. The V gene is TRBV9, the J gene TRBJ2-2; tentatively, D is TRBD1 (6 bases). Germline CDR1 and CDR2: SGDLS and YYNGEE. Trimming stripped 2 bases from V and 0 bases from J, with 8 bases between. This CDR3 is 15 amino acids long.

V usage is TRBV6-1 and J usage is TRBJ2-4, with D unresolved. This CDR3 has 15 amino acids. Germline V gene data show CDR1 as MNHNS and CDR2 as SASEGT. Trimming left V 6 bases short and J 0 bases short, with 12 bases between. In DNA form, the CDR3 reads TGTGCCAGCAGAGGTGAAGCCAGAGCCAAAAACATTCAGTACTTC. It translates to CASRGEARAKNIQYF.

This clonotype was observed many times. This sequence joins TRBV5-1 and TRBJ2-3; no reliable D call. Germline CDR1 reads SGHRS; CDR2 reads YFSETQ. The CDR3 extends over 15 amino acids. V lost 1 base to trimming and J lost 3 bases, with 12 bases between them. CDR3 bases: TGCGCCAGCAGCTTGTCGACGGGTACTACAGATACGCAGTATTTT. It codes for CASSLSTGTTDTQYF.

This clonotype was recorded many times. J is TRBJ1-2 and V is TRBV20-1; 8 bases are a match to TRBD1. From germline, CDR1 is DFQATT and CDR2 SNEGSKA (reference sequence). There are 13 residues in the CDR3. V gave up 3 bases and J gave up 8 bases; unmatched junction bases: 8. The CDR3 DNA sequence: TGCAGTGCTAGGGGGACAGGACTTATGGGCTACACCTTC. Its translation is CSARGTGLMGYTF.